The entry that follows covers one T cell receptor beta chain sequence. The antigen is not known. This sample was included in a study of radiotherapy plus CTLA-4 blockade in lung cancer. About the research overall: An objective response was seen in approximately 17% of patients, and disease control in 30% to 35%.

Trimming left V 1 base short and J 4 bases short, with 6 bases between. The germline CDR1 and CDR2 sequences are SGHRS and YFSETQ. The CDR3 contains 13 residues. The table came from immunoSEQ multiplex PCR; TCRdb's copy has only in-frame clones and leaves some out. Of about 51,000 clones in the sample, 70% to 80% were seen once. Notes on the study in general: Following radiotherapy plus ipilimumab, tumor-derived TCR clones expanded in the blood.

The chain couples TRBV5-1 to TRBJ1-5, with no clear D. The sequence was collected from a human donor with non-small cell lung cancer who had a complete response to radiotherapy plus ipilimumab. Sequencing used peripheral blood, obtained from a patient treated with radiotherapy plus ipilimumab. CDR3 DNA sequence: TGCGCCAGCAGCTTGAGAGGGAATCAGCCCCAGCATTTT. Translation: CASSLRGNQPQHF.